This TCR beta chain was identified in a study of T cell responses to AZD1222 COVID-19 vaccine (TCRdb year 2021). In terms of the full investigation: AZD1222 recipients with second doses at about 4 weeks or about 12 weeks were pooled, because spike-specific TCR depth and breadth did not differ between schedules. TCR sequencing covered fewer than 250 trial participants: approximately 200 given two doses of AZD1222 and about 26 given two doses of MenACWY control vaccine. Enrollment into the trials was organized by age into subgroups of 18-55, 56-69 and 70-plus years, and those subgroups contained approximately 150, 30 and 60 TCR-sequenced participants, respectively. The paper's findings and limits, for the study overall: Because no samples from the day 14 peak response were available, repertoires could be characterized only after the peak T cell response. A significant rise in spike-specific TCR breadth and depth was observed after two AZD1222 doses relative to day 0 and relative to MenACWY recipients. Nearly half of unique spike-specific TCRs reportedly recognized epitopes outside regions mutated in the B.1.351 and B.1.1.7 variants. CD4 TCRs associated with the vaccine covered the entire spike protein, and the dominant responses were in regions 160-218 and 743-854. In the small 56-69-year group, the increase in depth fell short of significance, most likely because of low power. Most participants were white British and females outnumbered males, and the authors suggested that clonal diversity may have been underestimated. Conclusions about previously exposed vaccinees are limited, since just a handful of AZD1222 recipients were seropositive for SARS-CoV-2 at baseline.

The CDR3 regions of human TCRbeta chains were analyzed by immunosequencing. Per the source publication's procedure: TCRs in the repertoires were compared against a reference library of SARS-CoV-2-specific TCRs that had been generated with the MIRA antigen-specificity platform. Breadth meant the fraction of unique TCRs that were SARS-CoV-2-associated, whereas depth meant the fraction of total T cells that were SARS-CoV-2-associated. Using the MIRA data, every spike-specific TCR was mapped to the spike region that the TCR reacted to and assigned to either a CD4 or a CD8 class. Log10-transformed breadth and depth values were compared by one-way ANOVA with Sidak's multiple comparisons tests. The table was pulled from immuneACCESS by TCRdb, which kept in-frame rearrangements only. Such tables lose some clones; where checked, under half of the loss comes from unresolved V genes, and the rest has no known cause. The V and J calls and the clone size are those of that table, but D and trimming were determined from the DNA. Counted in this sample were 80,000 to 100,000 clones; approximately 90% of them appeared once. The ten top clones hold approximately 12% of the sample.

For this clone: Its antigen has not been determined. The record has no base qualities; no much larger clone is one base away.

According to the study, the label for this sample's time point signals: baseline before first vaccination. Samples from vaccinated people were obtained from the UK trials COV001 and COV002, which included a single-blind randomized controlled phase 2/3 trial of AZD1222 (ChAdOx1 nCoV-19) in healthy adults. Trial participant PBMC samples were collected at day 0 and day 28 after the second dose for TCRbeta chain sequencing. The germline V gene yields MNHEY for CDR1 and SVGAGI for CDR2. Taken from cysteine to phenylalanine, the CDR3 has 14 residues. The DNA shown is the 42-base CDR3, in frame from base 1. V is pared back by 1 base and J by 8 bases, with 12 bases lying between the germline termini.

Recombination linked TRBV6-5 to TRBJ2-1; the D region possibly corresponds to TRBD2 (5 bases align). Sample: peripheral blood, taken on day 0 of AZD1222 vaccination. The source is an adult in good health. Here the CDR3 is given as CASSYFQVSDEQFF. Here is the DNA: TGTGCCAGCAGTTACTTTCAGGTTAGCGATGAGCAGTTCTTC.